This T cell receptor beta chain was sequenced in a study of control samples from healthy donors and cancer patients. TCRdb keeps only in-frame clones here, not all; method: immunoSEQ multiplex PCR. This table holds some 150,000 clones, 93% found once. Germline assignment: CDR1 PRHDT and CDR2 FYEKMQ (reference sequence). The CDR3 contains 14 residues. The ends were cut back, 5 bases at V and 7 bases at J, with 14 bases in the middle. This chain joins TRBV13 and TRBJ1-4, with D possibly matching TRBD1 (5 bases). The TCR was taken from a woman aged 55-75 years in good health. The specimen sequenced was blood. CDR3 sequence: CASSSRGDSEKLFF. CDR3 nucleotides: TGTGCCAGCAGCAGCCGTGGGGACTCTGAAAAACTGTTTTTT.